The clone carrying this T cell receptor (beta chain) was counted ten times or more. Its antigen is not known. The CDR3 end shows no conserved phenylalanine or tryptophan, and so a read error is likely. The DNA is left out, because the CDR3 cannot be placed on it with certainty; the CDR3 is given as TCRdb lists it. The CDR3 numbers 10 amino acids, ends counted. CDR1 and CDR2 (germline): MNHEY, SVGAGI. Libraries of TCR beta came from quantitative 5'-RACE with molecular barcodes. TCRdb fed the 5' RACE reads into MiXCR, producing one record per CDR3 protein. The sample has 240,000 or so distinct CDR3 sequences; roughly 10% are singletons. These data belong to a study of CD8 T cells in ankylosing spondylitis. Findings and limits, study-wide: A TCR beta motif of several highly homologous variants seemed to mark ankylosing spondylitis blood. Reports say disease-linked clones showed up significantly more in matched ankylosing spondylitis synovial fluid. Disease-linked clones proved CD8+ and comparatively uncommon in peripheral blood.

The sequenced material came from blood, either unsorted or a sorted T cell fraction (not recorded which). The chain is built from TRBV6-5 and TRBJ1-1. The clonotype was recovered from a male donor with ankylosing spondylitis or in good health (not recorded which). CDR3 residues: CASSKGTPAV.